This T cell receptor beta chain appears in the sequencing data of a study of shared clonotypes between healthy human individuals. The CDR3 extends over 13 amino acids. The V end was cut by 6 bases, the J end by 0 bases, with 9 bases between. Germline-derived CDR1 and CDR2 are SGHVS and FQNEAQ. CD45RO negativity and positive selection for CCR7 defined naive CD8 cells, a population that excluded terminally differentiated effector memory CD45RA+ cells. Each donor was a Caucasian adult residing in Nashville, Tennessee. Study-level results: Clonotypes that were shared across a handful of donors made up around 5% of naive CD4 clonotypes.

Deep was the level used in running the assay. Libraries were prepared by immunoSEQ multiplex PCR; TCRdb keeps only in-frame clonotypes and omits some of them. The profile shows roughly 2 million clones, 85% to 95% of them singletons. As concerns this clone: Its matching antigen is unknown. Within the sample, other DNA sequences also encode this same CDR3.

Sequencing used naive CD8+ T cells sorted from blood. This receptor was taken from a man between 18 and 35 years old in good health. The chain links TRBV7-8 to TRBJ2-7, with D possibly matching TRBD2 (5 bases). The CDR3 loop reads CASSPGNSYEQYF. CDR3 sequence (DNA): TGTGCCAGCAGTCCCGGGAACTCCTACGAGCAGTACTTC.